This T cell receptor (beta chain) was observed in a study of blood T cell repertoires in COVID-19. Study-wide context: Material from acute and convalescent COVID-19 was sourced from the United States, Italy and Spain.

Only in-frame clones appear in the TCRdb table, and some are missing; sequencing was by immunoSEQ multiplex PCR. The table lists some 190,000 clones, 81% of them singletons. V was clipped by 7 bases and J by 5 bases; unmatched bases: 8. The CDR3 is 14 amino acids. CDR1 and CDR2 from the germline V gene are LNHDA and SQIVND (reference sequence). The rearrangement uses TRBV19 and TRBJ2-5, with TRBD1 matching 9 bases. Sequencing was performed on peripheral blood. This sequence originates from a woman in her forties with COVID-19, enrolled during active disease. CDR3 nucleotide sequence: TGTGCCAGTACTCACACAGGGGGCGGTGAGACCCAGTACTTC. Protein product: CASTHTGGGETQYF. The full variable domain, its missing parts supplied by reference TRBV19 and TRBJ2-5, is DGGITQSPKYLFRKEGQNVTLSCEQNLNHDAMYWYRQDPGQGLRLIYYSQIVNDFQKGDIAEGYSVSREKKESFPLTVTSAQKNPTAFYLCASTHTGGGETQYFGPGTRLLVL.